A single sample gave rise to the 20 T cell receptor beta chains below, sequenced in a study of shared clonotypes between healthy human individuals. The repertoire was sequenced with immunoSEQ multiplex PCR; TCRdb's copy has only in-frame clones and lacks some. The sample yields about 2.3 million clones, approximately 95% seen once. Sequences were obtained from naive CD4+ T cells from PBMCs. Subset described: CD45RA+ positively selected. Source of these receptors: a man aged 18 to 29 in good health. Some clones in this sample may be carry-over from other donors' samples.

The CDR3 DNA reads as TGTGCCAGCAGCTTAGCGAACAGGGGTCAGCCCCAGCATTTT. Protein sequence: CASSLANRGQPQHF. This rearrangement joins TRBV7-2 to TRBJ1-5; 7 bases align to TRBD1. This CDR3 comprises 14 residues. The ends lost 0 bases at V and 6 bases at J; junction bases unmatched: 2. Germline V gene lookup returns CDR1 SGHTA and CDR2 FQGNSA.

V gene TRBV29-1 combines with J gene TRBJ1-2; 8 nucleotides align to TRBD1. The trim removed 4 bases at V and 9 bases at J, leaving 7 bases unmatched. CDR3 length equals 12 residues. Germline V gene data show CDR1 as SQVTM and CDR2 as ANQGSEA. This CDR3 reads CSVVSGGASYTF. The CDR3 DNA is TGCAGCGTTGTATCAGGGGGCGCGAGCTACACCTTC.

The chain combines TRBV5-1 with TRBJ2-3; 7 bases align to TRBD1. Germline lookup yields CDR1 SGHRS and CDR2 YFSETQ. The J segment lost 2 bases and the V segment lost 3 bases, leaving 9 bases of the junction unmatched. CDR3 length: 16 amino acids. The CDR3 sequence is CASSSQRGLITDTQYF. The CDR3 region has the DNA TGCGCCAGCAGCTCTCAAAGGGGGCTGATCACAGATACGCAGTATTTT.

With respect to this clone: Other DNA sequences in the same sample also yield this CDR3. The V call is TRBV5-1, the J call TRBJ1-1; 7 nucleotides agree with TRBD1. In germline, CDR1 is SGHRS, CDR2 YFSETQ. CDR3 length equals 15 residues. J was trimmed by 1 base and V by 4 bases; bases with no gene match: 7. CDR3 nucleotide sequence: TGCGCCAGCAGCCTACGGACAGGACGGAACACTGAAGCTTTCTTT. Amino acid sequence: CASSLRTGRNTEAFF.

This clone was observed a few times. The CDR3 spells CASSAEGYTF. CDR3 DNA: TGTGCCAGCAGTGCCGAGGGCTACACCTTC. The chain carries TRBV25-1 and TRBJ1-2, with no clear D. Germline V CDR1 and CDR2: MGHDK, SYGVNS. Trimming cost V 4 bases and J 8 bases, with 5 bases left between them. There are 10 residues in the CDR3.

This clone appeared once. Other DNA sequences in the same sample also yield this CDR3. The chain couples TRBV6-1 to TRBJ2-1; D is unresolved. With 6 bases removed from V and 9 bases from J, the gap between germline ends came to 9 bases. Per germline, CDR1 MNHNS and CDR2 SASEGT. The CDR3 length is 11 residues. The CDR3 here is CASRGAGEQFF. The CDR3 DNA is TGTGCCAGCAGGGGTGCAGGTGAGCAGTTCTTC.

V is TRBV7-9 and J is TRBJ2-5, with TRBD2 matching 8 bases. The CDR3 has 16 residues. The V gene's germline CDR1 is SEHNR and CDR2 FQNEAQ (reference sequence). Losses at the gene ends were 2 bases for V and 1 base for J; bases not matched to a gene: 6. The CDR3 coding sequence is TGTGCCAGCAGCTTAAAACGGGGGGGACCCCAAGAGACCCAGTACTTC. Translated, it gives CASSLKRGGPQETQYF.

The rearrangement links TRBV5-5 to TRBJ1-2, with a tentative D call TRBD1 (5 bases). The V gene's germline CDR1 is SGHKS and CDR2 YYEKEE (reference sequence). CDR3 length: 14 residues. Trimming took off 3 bases at V and 4 bases at J, with 13 bases between the two ends. In nucleotides, the CDR3 is TGTGCCAGCAGCTCACGAAGGGGCCCCTATGGCTACACCTTC. Translation: CASSSRRGPYGYTF.

The chain couples TRBV6-6 to TRBJ1-1; no definite D call. Germline CDR1 and CDR2: MNHNY and SVGAGI (reference sequence). This CDR3 has 12 amino acids. The ends were cut back, 7 bases at V and 5 bases at J, with 11 bases in the middle. The CDR3 is CASTERWTEAFF. The CDR3 DNA follows: TGTGCCAGCACCGAACGTTGGACTGAAGCTTTCTTT.

The chain carries TRBV6-1 and TRBJ1-4; a possible D gene is TRBD1 (5 bases). V lost 9 bases and J lost 12, with 17 bases in between. The CDR3 consists of 12 residues. Germline CDR1 MNHNS, CDR2 SASEGT. The CDR3 sequence: CASRGVPYELFF. In DNA, the CDR3 is TGTGCCAGTCGGGGGGTCCCCTATGAACTGTTTTTT.

The chain has TRBV6-4 and TRBJ1-5; D call uncertain. The germline gives CDR1 MRHNA, CDR2 SNTAGT. CDR3 length: 14 residues. Trimming shortened V by 7 bases and J by 0 bases, and 10 bases separated the two germline ends. The CDR3 is CASILRGSNQPQHF. As DNA, the CDR3 is TGTGCCAGCATCCTCCGGGGTAGCAATCAGCCCCAGCATTTT.

This chain links TRBV6-6 with TRBJ2-3; 12 bases are a match to TRBD2. V shed 0 bases and J 8 bases; nucleotides not matched to a gene: 6. Germline V gene sequence: CDR1 MNHNY, CDR2 SVGAGI (reference sequence). There are 16 residues in the CDR3. This CDR3 reads CASSYSMGLAGSTQYF. CDR3 DNA: TGTGCCAGCAGTTACTCGATGGGACTAGCGGGCTCTACGCAGTATTTT.

This chain joins TRBV5-1 and TRBJ2-3; 8 bases match TRBD2. The J segment lost 7 bases and the V segment lost 2 bases, leaving 12 bases of the junction unmatched. The CDR3 is 16 residues long. The V gene's germline CDR1 is SGHRS and CDR2 YFSETQ. Here the CDR3 reads CASSLPSGRLGNTQYF. CDR3 nucleotide sequence: TGCGCCAGCAGCTTACCAAGCGGGAGACTTGGGAATACGCAGTATTTT.

The genes are TRBV29-1 and TRBJ2-1; D is unclear. Germline values: CDR1 SQVTM, CDR2 ANQGSEA. Trimming cost V 8 bases and J 4 bases, with 9 bases left between them. The CDR3 consists of 11 residues. CDR3 coding DNA: TGCAGCACCACGTCGTACAATGAGCAGTTCTTC. Residues: CSTTSYNEQFF.

V is TRBV28 and J is TRBJ1-2; D is perhaps TRBD1 (5 bases). V lost 6 bases and J lost 5, with 19 bases in between. This CDR3 has 15 residues. Germline CDR1 MDHEN, CDR2 SYDVKM. The CDR3 reads CASRNNLGGSYGYTF. The CDR3 bases are TGTGCCAGCAGAAACAATTTGGGGGGATCGTATGGCTACACCTTC.

V gene TRBV28 combines with J gene TRBJ2-1; D remains ambiguous. Trimming pared 5 bases from V and 0 bases from J, leaving 8 bases between. The CDR3 spans 14 residues. CDR1 MDHEN and CDR2 SYDVKM come from the germline V gene. CDR3: CASSAASSYNEQFF. DNA for the CDR3: TGTGCCAGCAGTGCCGCGAGCTCCTACAATGAGCAGTTCTTC.

This chain links TRBV30 with TRBJ2-7; 7 bases match TRBD2. Trimming removed 5 bases from V and 7 bases from J; junction bases left unmatched: 14. The V gene's germline CDR1 is GTSNPN and CDR2 SVGIG (reference sequence). The CDR3 extends over 14 amino acids. The CDR3 nucleotides read TGTGCCTGGGAAACCGGGACGGGAGGTAAGGAGCAGTACTTC. It codes for CAWETGTGGKEQYF.

The chain links TRBV18 to TRBJ1-3; maybe TRBD1 (6 bases). Between the trimmed V and J ends, which lost 0 bases and 3 bases, there was a span of 12 bases. The CDR3 length is 16 residues. CDR1 is KGHSH, CDR2 LQKENI, per germline. The CDR3, as DNA: TGTGCCAGCTCACCACCGGGGGGCTCTGGTGGAAACACCATATATTTT. This gives the protein CASSPPGGSGGNTIYF.

This chain connects TRBV11-2 to TRBJ1-3, with 9 bases identical to TRBD1. The CDR3 has 16 residues. The germline V gene encodes CDR1 SGHAT and CDR2 FQNNGV. V was clipped by 5 bases and J by 3 bases; unmatched bases: 8. The CDR3, as DNA: TGTGCCAGCAGCGTCGGACAGGGGAGAGGTGGAAACACCATATATTTT. It yields the protein CASSVGQGRGGNTIYF.

V and J are TRBV6-5 and TRBJ2-4, with 10 bases lining up with TRBD1. The CDR3 totals 14 residues. Germline lookup yields CDR1 MNHEY and CDR2 SVGAGI. The trim removed 6 bases at V and 8 bases at J, leaving 7 bases unmatched. The CDR3: CASSAGTGEDIQYF. The CDR3 DNA reads TGTGCCAGCAGCGCCGGGACAGGGGAGGACATTCAGTACTTC.